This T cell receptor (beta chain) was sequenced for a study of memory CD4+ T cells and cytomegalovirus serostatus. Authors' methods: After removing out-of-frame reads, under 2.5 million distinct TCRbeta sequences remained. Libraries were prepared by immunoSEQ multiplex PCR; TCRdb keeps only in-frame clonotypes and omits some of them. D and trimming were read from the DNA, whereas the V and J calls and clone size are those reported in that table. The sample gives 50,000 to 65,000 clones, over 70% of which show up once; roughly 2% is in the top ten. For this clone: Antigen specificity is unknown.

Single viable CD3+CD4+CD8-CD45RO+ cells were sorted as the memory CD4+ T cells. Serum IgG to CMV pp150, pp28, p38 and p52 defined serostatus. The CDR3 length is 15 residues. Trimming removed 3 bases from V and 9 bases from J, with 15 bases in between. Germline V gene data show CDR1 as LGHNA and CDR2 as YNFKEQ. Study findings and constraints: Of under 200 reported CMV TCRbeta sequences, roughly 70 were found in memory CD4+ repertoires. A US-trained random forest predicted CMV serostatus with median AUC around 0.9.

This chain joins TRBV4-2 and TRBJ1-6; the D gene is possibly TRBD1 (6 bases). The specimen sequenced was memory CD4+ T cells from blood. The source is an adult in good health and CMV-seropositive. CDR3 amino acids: CASSHLDSDSSPLHF. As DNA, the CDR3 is TGTGCCAGCAGCCACCTGGACAGCGATAGTTCACCCCTCCACTTT.